These T cell receptor beta chains were read from a single sample in a study of blood T cell repertoires in COVID-19. Clones were read by immunoSEQ multiplex PCR, and TCRdb kept only the in-frame ones, dropping some. Here the sample spans approximately 490,000 clones, around 87% being singletons. The specimen sequenced was PBMCs or T cells enriched from blood (not recorded which). Receptors were obtained from a young woman who had recovered from COVID-19. Each CDR3 is given with its conserved first and last residue. D genes are given only for firm matches. The size entry is marked missing in some rows and otherwise reads once, few, many or a size class.

d_gene: NA; abundance: NA; v_gene: TRBV27; j_gene: TRBJ1-4; CDR3nt: TGTGCCAGCAGTTTAATCGGCGGTGAAAAACTGTTTTTT; CDR3aa: CASSLIGGEKLFF
d_gene: TRBD1; abundance: NA; v_gene: TRBV12-5; j_gene: TRBJ1-1; CDR3nt: TGTGCTAGTGGTTTCCTCCATTCTACAGGGGACACTGAAGCTTTCTTT; CDR3aa: CASGFLHSTGDTEAFF
d_gene: TRBD1; abundance: NA; v_gene: TRBV7-9; j_gene: TRBJ1-2; CDR3nt: TGTGCCAGCAGCGCTGGGACAGGGGGTAACTATGGCTACACCTTC; CDR3aa: CASSAGTGGNYGYTF
d_gene: NA; abundance: NA; v_gene: TRBV11-2; j_gene: TRBJ1-1; CDR3nt: TGTGCCAGCAGCTCCTTCCGGGGGGCGAACACTGAAGCTTTCTTT; CDR3aa: CASSSFRGANTEAFF
d_gene: NA; abundance: NA; v_gene: TRBV24-1; j_gene: TRBJ2-3; CDR3nt: TGTGCCACCAGTGACCCACGTCGCGCGGATATGGGTACAGATACGCAGTATTTT; CDR3aa: CATSDPRRADMGTDTQYF
d_gene: NA; abundance: NA; v_gene: TRBV3-1/TRBV3-2; j_gene: TRBJ1-3; CDR3nt: TGTGCCAGCAGCCAAGGGCCCTCTGGAAACACCATATATTTT; CDR3aa: CASSQGPSGNTIYF
d_gene: NA; abundance: NA; v_gene: TRBV18; j_gene: TRBJ1-4; CDR3nt: TGTGCCAGCTCACGGGCACAGGAGGGTGAAAAACTGTTTTTT; CDR3aa: CASSRAQEGEKLFF
d_gene: TRBD1; abundance: NA; v_gene: TRBV5-6; j_gene: TRBJ1-1; CDR3nt: TGTGCCAGCAGCCTGACAGGGCTGAACACTGAAGCTTTCTTT; CDR3aa: CASSLTGLNTEAFF
d_gene: NA; abundance: NA; v_gene: TRBV2; j_gene: TRBJ1-1; CDR3nt: TGTGCCACCAGAGACAGTTACGGCACTGAAGCTTTCTTT; CDR3aa: CATRDSYGTEAFF
d_gene: NA; abundance: NA; v_gene: TRBV12-3/TRBV12-4; j_gene: TRBJ2-3; CDR3nt: TGTGCCAGCAGTTTAGGACTCACAGATACGCAGTATTTT; CDR3aa: CASSLGLTDTQYF
d_gene: NA; abundance: many; v_gene: TRBV19; j_gene: TRBJ2-2; CDR3nt: TGTGCCAGTAGTATAGAGCTAGGGGCAAGAACCGGGGAGCTGTTTTTT; CDR3aa: CASSIELGARTGELFF
d_gene: TRBD1; abundance: NA; v_gene: TRBV6-1; j_gene: TRBJ2-2; CDR3nt: TGTGCCAGCAGTGATTCCGGGACAGAGGGCGGGGAGCTGTTTTTT; CDR3aa: CASSDSGTEGGELFF
d_gene: TRBD2; abundance: once; v_gene: TRBV6-5; j_gene: TRBJ2-5; CDR3nt: TGTGCCAGCAGTTACTCTAGCGGGGGGGAGACCCAGTACTTC; CDR3aa: CASSYSSGGETQYF
d_gene: NA; abundance: NA; v_gene: TRBV5-4; j_gene: TRBJ1-2; CDR3nt: TGTGCCAGCAGCTTCGGGAAGCCAGAATTGACAGGCTATGGCTACACCTTC; CDR3aa: CASSFGKPELTGYGYTF
d_gene: TRBD1; abundance: NA; v_gene: TRBV7-9; j_gene: TRBJ1-2; CDR3nt: TGTGCCAGCAGTTCCGACAGGGTCTCCGGATATGGCTACACCTTC; CDR3aa: CASSSDRVSGYGYTF
d_gene: NA; abundance: few; v_gene: TRBV4-1; j_gene: TRBJ2-7; CDR3nt: TGCGCCAGCAGCCAAGGTTTTCGCCTCGCAGGCGAGCAGTACTTC; CDR3aa: CASSQGFRLAGEQYF
d_gene: NA; abundance: NA; v_gene: TRBV5-6; j_gene: TRBJ1-1; CDR3nt: TGTGCCAGCAGATACCGGGGGGAGTGGAACACTGAAGCTTTCTTT; CDR3aa: CASRYRGEWNTEAFF
d_gene: TRBD1; abundance: NA; v_gene: TRBV7-9; j_gene: TRBJ2-3; CDR3nt: TGTGCCAGCAGCACTACAGGGGGCACAGATACGCAGTATTTT; CDR3aa: CASSTTGGTDTQYF
d_gene: TRBD1; abundance: few; v_gene: TRBV19; j_gene: TRBJ1-2; CDR3nt: TGTGCCAGTAGTCTTGGACAGGCTAACTATGGCTACACCTTC; CDR3aa: CASSLGQANYGYTF
d_gene: TRBD1; abundance: NA; v_gene: TRBV7-9; j_gene: TRBJ1-1; CDR3nt: TGTGCCAGCAGTAGACAGGGGGCGACTGAAGCTTTCTTT; CDR3aa: CASSRQGATEAFF
d_gene: NA; abundance: NA; v_gene: TRBV5-1; j_gene: TRBJ1-1; CDR3nt: TGCGCCAGCAGCTTTTTCCCAGGGGTGAACACTGAAGCTTTCTTT; CDR3aa: CASSFFPGVNTEAFF
d_gene: TRBD2; abundance: NA; v_gene: TRBV15; j_gene: TRBJ2-7; CDR3nt: TGTGCCACCAGCAGACTGACTAGCGGGGTGGACGAGCAGTACTTC; CDR3aa: CATSRLTSGVDEQYF
d_gene: TRBD1; abundance: NA; v_gene: TRBV25-1; j_gene: TRBJ2-7; CDR3nt: TGTGCCAGCAGTTCCCCTAGAAAAAGACAGGGGGATACAGACGAGCAGTACTTC; CDR3aa: CASSSPRKRQGDTDEQYF
d_gene: NA; abundance: NA; v_gene: TRBV7-8; j_gene: TRBJ2-4; CDR3nt: TGTGCCAGCAGCTTAGCGTCAGGGCTGGGGGCCAAAAACATTCAGTACTTC; CDR3aa: CASSLASGLGAKNIQYF
d_gene: TRBD2; abundance: NA; v_gene: TRBV28; j_gene: TRBJ2-1; CDR3nt: TGTGCCAGCAGTTTTACCGGGACTAGCGTCTACAATGAGCAGTTCTTC; CDR3aa: CASSFTGTSVYNEQFF
d_gene: TRBD1; abundance: NA; v_gene: TRBV7-7; j_gene: TRBJ2-1; CDR3nt: TGTGCCAGCAGCCCGAGGACAGGGTTTTTCGAGCAGTTCTTC; CDR3aa: CASSPRTGFFEQFF
d_gene: TRBD1; abundance: NA; v_gene: TRBV5-1; j_gene: TRBJ2-5; CDR3nt: TGCGCCAGCAGCTTGGGGACAGGGGAAGAGACCCAGTACTTC; CDR3aa: CASSLGTGEETQYF
d_gene: NA; abundance: NA; v_gene: TRBV4-1; j_gene: TRBJ2-6; CDR3nt: TGCGCCAGCAGCTTGATCTGGGGGGGGCAGGGGGCCAACGTCCTGACTTTC; CDR3aa: CASSLIWGGQGANVLTF
d_gene: NA; abundance: NA; v_gene: TRBV28; j_gene: TRBJ1-3; CDR3nt: TGTGCCAGCAGTCTACAGACCTCTGGAAACACCATATATTTT; CDR3aa: CASSLQTSGNTIYF
d_gene: TRBD1; abundance: NA; v_gene: TRBV3-1/TRBV3-2; j_gene: TRBJ2-5; CDR3nt: TGTGCCAGCAGCCCCCGCCCGACAGGGCGAGAGACCCAGTACTTC; CDR3aa: CASSPRPTGRETQYF
d_gene: TRBD1; abundance: NA; v_gene: TRBV7-9; j_gene: TRBJ1-4; CDR3nt: TGTGCCAGCAGACAGGGGCTGGATGGGGAAAAACTGTTTTTT; CDR3aa: CASRQGLDGEKLFF
d_gene: NA; abundance: once; v_gene: TRBV30; j_gene: TRBJ1-2; CDR3nt: TGTGCCTGGAGTGTACGGGTGACAGGATTAATTAACTATGGCTACACCTTC; CDR3aa: CAWSVRVTGLINYGYTF
d_gene: TRBD2; abundance: once; v_gene: TRBV5-4; j_gene: TRBJ2-3; CDR3nt: TGTGCCAGCAGCTATATTACATTTGGACTAGATAGAGATACGCAGTATTTT; CDR3aa: CASSYITFGLDRDTQYF
d_gene: NA; abundance: NA; v_gene: TRBV4-1; j_gene: TRBJ2-7; CDR3nt: TGCGCCAGCAGCCAGATTGTGGCTTACGAGCAGTACTTC; CDR3aa: CASSQIVAYEQYF
d_gene: TRBD1; abundance: NA; v_gene: TRBV5-1; j_gene: TRBJ1-2; CDR3nt: TGCGCCAGCAGCTGGAGCCCCACAGGGGATGATGGCTACACCTTC; CDR3aa: CASSWSPTGDDGYTF
d_gene: NA; abundance: NA; v_gene: TRBV5-8; j_gene: TRBJ2-3; CDR3nt: TGTGCCAGCAGCCCCTTCACAGATACGCAGTATTTT; CDR3aa: CASSPFTDTQYF
d_gene: TRBD1; abundance: NA; v_gene: TRBV5-8; j_gene: TRBJ1-1; CDR3nt: TGTGCCAGCAGCTTGTTGTTGGGGGGACAGGGAGGCACTGAAGCTTTCTTT; CDR3aa: CASSLLLGGQGGTEAFF